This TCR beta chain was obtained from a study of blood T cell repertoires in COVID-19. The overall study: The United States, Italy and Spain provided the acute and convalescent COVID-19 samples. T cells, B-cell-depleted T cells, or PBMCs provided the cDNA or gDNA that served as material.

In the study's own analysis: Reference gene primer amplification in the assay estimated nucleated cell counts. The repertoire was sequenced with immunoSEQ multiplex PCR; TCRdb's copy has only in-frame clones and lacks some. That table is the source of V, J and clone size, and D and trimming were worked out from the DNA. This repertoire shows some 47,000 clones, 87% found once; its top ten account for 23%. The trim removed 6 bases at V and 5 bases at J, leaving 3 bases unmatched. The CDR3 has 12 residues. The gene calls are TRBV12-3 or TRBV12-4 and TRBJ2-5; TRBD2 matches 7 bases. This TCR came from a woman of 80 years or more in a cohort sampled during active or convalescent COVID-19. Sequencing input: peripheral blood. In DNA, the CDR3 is TGTGCCAGCAGCCACGGGGGGGAGACCCAGTACTTC. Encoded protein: CASSHGGETQYF.